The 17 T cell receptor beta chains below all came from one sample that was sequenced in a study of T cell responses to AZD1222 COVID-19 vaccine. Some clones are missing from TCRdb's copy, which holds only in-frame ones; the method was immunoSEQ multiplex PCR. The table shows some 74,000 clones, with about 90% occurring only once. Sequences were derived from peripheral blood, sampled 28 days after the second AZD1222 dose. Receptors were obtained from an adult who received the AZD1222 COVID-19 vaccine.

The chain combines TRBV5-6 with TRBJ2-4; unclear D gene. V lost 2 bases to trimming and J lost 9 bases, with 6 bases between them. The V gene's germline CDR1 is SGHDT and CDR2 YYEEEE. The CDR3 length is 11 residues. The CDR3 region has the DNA TGTGCCAGCAGCTTAGAAGGCATTCAGTACTTC. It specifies CASSLEGIQYF.

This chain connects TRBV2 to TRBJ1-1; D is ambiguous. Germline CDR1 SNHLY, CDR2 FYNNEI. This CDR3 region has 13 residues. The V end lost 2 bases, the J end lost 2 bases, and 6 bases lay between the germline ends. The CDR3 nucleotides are TGTGCCAGCAGTGAACAAGGTAACACTGAAGCTTTCTTT. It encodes CASSEQGNTEAFF.

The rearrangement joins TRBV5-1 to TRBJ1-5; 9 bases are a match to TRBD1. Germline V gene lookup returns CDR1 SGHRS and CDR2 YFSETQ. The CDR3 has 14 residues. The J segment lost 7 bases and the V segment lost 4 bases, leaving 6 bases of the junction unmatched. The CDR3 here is CASSKTGGGQPQHF. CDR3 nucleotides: TGCGCCAGCAGCAAAACAGGGGGCGGGCAGCCCCAGCATTTT. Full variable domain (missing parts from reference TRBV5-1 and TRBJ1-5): KAGVTQTPRYLIKTRGQQVTLSCSPISGHRSVSWYQQTPGQGLQFLFEYFSETQRNKGNFPGRFSGRQFSNSRSEMNVSTLELGDSALYLCASSKTGGGQPQHFGDGTRLSIL.

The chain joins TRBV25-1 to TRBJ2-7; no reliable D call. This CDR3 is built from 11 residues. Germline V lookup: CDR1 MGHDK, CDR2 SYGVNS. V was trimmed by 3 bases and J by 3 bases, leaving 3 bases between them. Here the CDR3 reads CASSDGYEQYF. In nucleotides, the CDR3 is TGTGCCAGCAGTGACGGCTACGAGCAGTACTTC.

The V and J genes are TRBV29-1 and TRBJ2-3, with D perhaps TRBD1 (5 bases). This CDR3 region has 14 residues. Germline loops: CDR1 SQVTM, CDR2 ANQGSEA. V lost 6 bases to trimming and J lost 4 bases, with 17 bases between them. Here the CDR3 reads CSVVRGPGADTQYF. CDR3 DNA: TGCAGCGTCGTTAGGGGCCCAGGCGCAGATACGCAGTATTTT.

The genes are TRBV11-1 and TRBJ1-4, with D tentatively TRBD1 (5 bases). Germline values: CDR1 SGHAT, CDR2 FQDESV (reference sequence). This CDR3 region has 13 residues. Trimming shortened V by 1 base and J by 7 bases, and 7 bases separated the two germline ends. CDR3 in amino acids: CASSLGTTEKLFF. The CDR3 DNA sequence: TGTGCCAGCAGCTTAGGGACAACTGAAAAACTGTTTTTT.

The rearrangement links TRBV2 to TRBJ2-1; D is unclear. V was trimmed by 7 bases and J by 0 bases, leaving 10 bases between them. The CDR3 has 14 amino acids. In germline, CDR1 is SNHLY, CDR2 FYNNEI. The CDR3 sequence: CASIGGNSYNEQFF. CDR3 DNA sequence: TGTGCCAGCATAGGTGGAAACTCCTACAATGAGCAGTTCTTC.

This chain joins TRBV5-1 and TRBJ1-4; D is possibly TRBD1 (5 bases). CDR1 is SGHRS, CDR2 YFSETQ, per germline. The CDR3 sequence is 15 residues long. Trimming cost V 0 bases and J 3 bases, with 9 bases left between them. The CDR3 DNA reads TGCGCCAGCAGCTTGGGCTGGGGGTCTAATGAAAAACTGTTTTTT. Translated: CASSLGWGSNEKLFF.

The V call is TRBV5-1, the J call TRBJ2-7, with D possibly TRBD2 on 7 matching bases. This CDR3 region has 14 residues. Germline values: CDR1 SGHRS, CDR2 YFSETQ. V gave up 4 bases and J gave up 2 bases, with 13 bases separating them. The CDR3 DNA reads TGCGCCAGCAGCCGAGGGGGGGAACCCTACGAGCAGTACTTC. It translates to CASSRGGEPYEQYF.

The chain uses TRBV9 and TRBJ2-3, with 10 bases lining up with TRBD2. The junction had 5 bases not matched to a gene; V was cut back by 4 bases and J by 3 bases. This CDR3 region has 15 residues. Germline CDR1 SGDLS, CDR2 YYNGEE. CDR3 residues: CASSPIAGGTDTQYF. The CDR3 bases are TGTGCCAGCAGCCCCATAGCGGGAGGTACAGATACGCAGTATTTT.

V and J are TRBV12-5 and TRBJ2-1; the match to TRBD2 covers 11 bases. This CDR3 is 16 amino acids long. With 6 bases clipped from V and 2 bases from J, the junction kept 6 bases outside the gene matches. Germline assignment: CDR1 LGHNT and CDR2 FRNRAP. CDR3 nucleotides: TGTGCTAGTGGGCAACTAGCGGGAGTACCCTACAATGAGCAGTTCTTC. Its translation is CASGQLAGVPYNEQFF.

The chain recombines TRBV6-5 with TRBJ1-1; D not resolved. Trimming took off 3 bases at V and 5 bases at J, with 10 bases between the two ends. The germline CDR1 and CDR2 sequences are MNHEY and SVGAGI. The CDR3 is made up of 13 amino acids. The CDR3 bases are TGTGCCAGCAGTTATTTTAGAGGGACTGAAGCTTTCTTT. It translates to CASSYFRGTEAFF.

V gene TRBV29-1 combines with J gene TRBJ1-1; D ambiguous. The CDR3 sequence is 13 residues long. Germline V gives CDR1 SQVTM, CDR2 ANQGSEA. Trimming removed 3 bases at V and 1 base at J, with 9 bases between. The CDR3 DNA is TGCAGCGTTGACCTAATCGGGAACACTGAAGCTTTCTTT. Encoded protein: CSVDLIGNTEAFF.

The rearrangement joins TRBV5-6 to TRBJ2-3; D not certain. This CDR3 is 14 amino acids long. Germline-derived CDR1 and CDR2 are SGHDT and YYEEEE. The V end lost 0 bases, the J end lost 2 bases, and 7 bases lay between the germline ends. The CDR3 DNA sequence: TGTGCCAGCAGCTTGGTGAGCTACACAGATACGCAGTATTTT. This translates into CASSLVSYTDTQYF.

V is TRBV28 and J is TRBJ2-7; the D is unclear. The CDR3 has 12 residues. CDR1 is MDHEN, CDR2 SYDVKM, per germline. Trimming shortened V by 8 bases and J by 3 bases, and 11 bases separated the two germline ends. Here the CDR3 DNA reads TGTGCCAGCCATGGGGATTTCTACGAGCAGTACTTC. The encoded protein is CASHGDFYEQYF.

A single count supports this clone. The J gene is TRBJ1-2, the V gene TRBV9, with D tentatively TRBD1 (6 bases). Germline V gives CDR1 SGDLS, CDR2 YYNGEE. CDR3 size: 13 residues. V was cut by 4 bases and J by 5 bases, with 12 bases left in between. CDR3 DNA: TGTGCCAGCAGCCCCGGGGGGGCATATGGCTACACCTTC. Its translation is CASSPGGAYGYTF.

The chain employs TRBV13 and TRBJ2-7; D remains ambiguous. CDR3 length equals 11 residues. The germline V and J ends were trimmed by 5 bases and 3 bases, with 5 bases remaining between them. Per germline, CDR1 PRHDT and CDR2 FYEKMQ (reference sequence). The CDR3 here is CASSRHYEQYF. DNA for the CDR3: TGTGCCAGCAGCCGTCACTACGAGCAGTACTTC.